Presented here are 30 T cell receptor beta chains from one specimen sequenced in a study of blood T cell repertoires in COVID-19. The data were produced by immunoSEQ multiplex PCR, yet TCRdb's version contains in-frame clones alone and is incomplete. The profile shows fewer than 200,000 clones, more than 65% of them singletons. Sequencing was done on a sample of PBMCs or T cells enriched from blood (not recorded which). Every receptor here comes from a man aged 50-60 years who had recovered from COVID-19.

The V and J genes are TRBV19 and TRBJ1-3, with D uncertain. Trimming left V 1 base short and J 0 bases short, with 7 bases between. Germline V gives CDR1 LNHDA, CDR2 SQIVND (reference sequence). The CDR3 sequence is 15 residues long. Here the CDR3 DNA reads TGTGCCAGTAGTATAGGAGACTACTCTGGAAACACCATATATTTT. This translates into CASSIGDYSGNTIYF.

This clone was detected once. The chain recombines TRBV6-5 with TRBJ2-3; the match to TRBD2 covers 9 bases. The CDR3 totals 13 residues. After removal of 7 bases from V and 4 bases from J, the junction contained 3 bases not matched to a gene. CDR1 is MNHEY and CDR2 is SVGAGI in the germline V gene. CDR3 sequence (DNA): TGTGCCAGCAATGGCGGGGGGGCAGATACGCAGTATTTT. This gives the protein CASNGGGADTQYF.

The chain links TRBV11-2 to TRBJ2-7, with 7 bases lining up with TRBD1. The CDR3 length is 14 residues. With 1 base clipped from V and 3 bases from J, the junction kept 3 bases outside the gene matches. Per the germline V gene, CDR1 is SGHAT and CDR2 is FQNNGV. The chain's CDR3 is CASSLGQGDYEQYF. The CDR3, as DNA: TGTGCCAGCAGCTTAGGCCAGGGGGACTACGAGCAGTACTTC.

The rearrangement uses TRBV5-4 and TRBJ1-2, with D perhaps matching TRBD1 (5 bases). The CDR3 consists of 14 residues. The germline CDR1 and CDR2 sequences are SGHNT and YYREEE (reference sequence). The CDR3 loop reads CGWGRGVSTYGYTF. In DNA form, the CDR3 reads TGTGGGTGGGGTAGGGGCGTTTCCACCTATGGCTACACCTTC.

This rearrangement joins TRBV5-4 to TRBJ2-4; a weak D match, TRBD2 (5 bases). CDR3 length: 12 amino acids. Germline lookup yields CDR1 SGHNT and CDR2 YYREEE (reference sequence). Trimming stripped 2 bases from V and 8 bases from J, with 8 bases between. CDR3 DNA sequence: TGTGCCAGCAGCTTTCCGGAGGACATTCAGTACTTC. Translation: CASSFPEDIQYF.

The V and J genes are TRBV3-1 (or the pseudogene TRBV3-2) and TRBJ2-5, with TRBD2 matching 9 bases. This CDR3 is 13 amino acids long. Germline trimming cut 4 bases from V and 5 bases from J; bases unmatched to any gene: 2. Germline CDR1 is LGHDT and CDR2 is YNNKEL (reference sequence). The CDR3 nucleotides are TGTGCCAGCAGCCTAGCGGGGGCCGAGACCCAGTACTTC. Translation gives CASSLAGAETQYF.

In its sample, this clone was seen once. The CDR3 DNA follows: TGCAGTGCTAGTGCACCCGGTGCGGGGGCCACGGGCGAGCAGTACTTC. This codes for CSASAPGAGATGEQYF. This chain uses TRBV20-1 with TRBJ2-7, with D perhaps TRBD2 (7 bases). Germline assignment: CDR1 DFQATT and CDR2 SNEGSKA (reference sequence). Between the trimmed V and J ends, which lost 3 bases and 6 bases, there was a span of 24 bases. The CDR3 contains 16 residues.

The chain carries TRBV19 and TRBJ1-6, with a tentative D call TRBD1 (6 bases). V was shortened by 4 bases and J by 7 bases, with 14 bases between the two germline ends. Germline loops: CDR1 LNHDA, CDR2 SQIVND (reference sequence). CDR3 length: 15 amino acids. This CDR3 reads CASSTVGQTNSPLHF. DNA of the CDR3: TGTGCCAGTAGTACCGTCGGACAGACAAATTCACCCCTCCACTTT. The variable domain in full, completed from reference TRBV19 and TRBJ1-6, reads DGGITQSPKYLFRKEGQNVTLSCEQNLNHDAMYWYRQDPGQGLRLIYYSQIVNDFQKGDIAEGYSVSREKKESFPLTVTSAQKNPTAFYLCASSTVGQTNSPLHFGNGTRLTVT.

The chain combines TRBV30 with TRBJ1-6; no definite D call. The V gene lost 0 bases and the J gene lost 9 bases, with 15 bases spanning the gap. The CDR3 runs to 15 residues. CDR1 and CDR2 (germline): GTSNPN, SVGIG (reference sequence). CDR3 protein: CAWSVSDLTLSPLHF. In DNA form, the CDR3 reads TGTGCCTGGAGTGTATCAGATCTCACCCTTTCACCCCTCCACTTT.

The rearrangement uses TRBV7-9 and TRBJ2-1, with 8 bases lining up with TRBD1. V shed 10 bases and J 4 bases; nucleotides not matched to a gene: 9. This CDR3 region has 14 residues. Germline CDR1 reads SEHNR; CDR2 reads FQNEAQ (reference sequence). The CDR3 DNA reads TGTGCCACCAATCCGGGACAGGAGTACAATGAGCAGTTCTTC. Protein sequence: CATNPGQEYNEQFF.

The gene calls are TRBV3-1 (or the pseudogene TRBV3-2) and TRBJ2-1; possibly TRBD2 for D (6 bases). CDR3 length: 18 amino acids. Germline V gene lookup returns CDR1 LGHDT and CDR2 YNNKEL (reference sequence). The ends were cut back, 0 bases at V and 0 bases at J, with 15 bases in the middle. DNA for the CDR3: TGTGCCAGCAGCCAAGACCTGTTCGGGGGTAGCTCCTACAATGAGCAGTTCTTC. It encodes CASSQDLFGGSSYNEQFF.

This chain joins TRBV3-1 (or the pseudogene TRBV3-2) and TRBJ2-1; maybe TRBD2 (7 bases). The CDR3 has 17 residues. Trimming cost V 2 bases and J 7 bases, with 21 bases left between them. Germline V lookup: CDR1 LGHDT, CDR2 YNNKEL (reference sequence). The CDR3 reads CASSQSAWEGGRNEQFF. DNA of the CDR3: TGTGCCAGCAGCCAATCCGCTTGGGAGGGGGGACGGAATGAGCAGTTCTTC.

Sample share makes this clone medium-sized (0.01 to 0.1%). J is TRBJ2-4 and V is TRBV10-3; 10 bases line up with TRBD1. This CDR3 spans 17 amino acids. J gave up 4 bases and V 0 bases, and 6 bases lay outside the gene matches. Looked up from germline, CDR1 is ENHRY and CDR2 is SYGVKD. CDR3 protein: CAISESTDRGGKNIQYF. CDR3 nucleotide sequence: TGTGCCATCAGTGAGTCGACGGACAGGGGGGGGAAAAACATTCAGTACTTC.

The genes are TRBV23-1 and TRBJ2-2, with 11 bases that match TRBD1. TRBV23-1 carries the ORF label, with uncertain function. The CDR3 consists of 16 residues. V lost 6 bases, J lost 3 bases, and 6 bases stayed unmatched. The CDR3 protein is CASSRDRGTDTGELFF. The CDR3 DNA follows: TGCGCCAGCAGCCGGGACAGGGGGACCGACACCGGGGAGCTGTTTTTT.

The rearrangement uses TRBV2 and TRBJ1-2; D is unresolved. V was shortened by 4 bases and J by 3 bases, with 9 bases between the two germline ends. Germline V gene lookup returns CDR1 SNHLY and CDR2 FYNNEI. The CDR3 totals 13 residues. The chain's CDR3 is CASSGVGDYGYTF. The CDR3 coding sequence is TGTGCCAGCAGTGGAGTTGGAGACTATGGCTACACCTTC.

Only one count was recorded for this clone. The rearrangement joins TRBV4-1 to TRBJ1-5; D is unclear. Trimming left V 0 bases short and J 4 bases short, with 13 bases between. The germline gives CDR1 MGHRA, CDR2 YSYEKL. The CDR3 consists of 16 residues. The CDR3 sequence is CASSQEGGRSNQPQHF. The CDR3 coding sequence is TGCGCCAGCAGCCAAGAAGGTGGTCGGAGTAATCAGCCCCAGCATTTT.

V and J are TRBV28 and TRBJ1-6; possibly TRBD1 for D (5 bases). V was shortened by 3 bases and J by 10 bases, with 13 bases between the two germline ends. Germline V gives CDR1 MDHEN, CDR2 SYDVKM. This CDR3 spans 14 amino acids. DNA for the CDR3: TGTGCCAGCAGTTTCCGGGGGGGGACCTCACCCCTCCACTTT. Residues: CASSFRGGTSPLHF.

The chain is built from TRBV10-3 and TRBJ1-4; 9 bases map to TRBD1. J was trimmed by 7 bases and V by 1 base; bases with no gene match: 13. Germline CDR1 reads ENHRY; CDR2 reads SYGVKD. The CDR3 contains 18 residues. The DNA of the CDR3 is TGTGCCATCAGTGAGTTGCCCCCTTACAGGGGGCGCGGTGAAAAACTGTTTTTT. Protein: CAISELPPYRGRGEKLFF.

The chain has TRBV6-1 and TRBJ1-2, with D perhaps matching TRBD1 (6 bases). Germline CDR1 and CDR2: MNHNS and SASEGT. The CDR3 sequence is 14 residues long. V was cut by 3 bases and J by 4 bases, with 12 bases left in between. The CDR3 sequence: CASSDSGQPYGYTF. CDR3 sequence (DNA): TGTGCCAGCAGTGATTCTGGACAGCCCTATGGCTACACCTTC.

The V gene is TRBV5-6, the J gene TRBJ1-2; D gene ambiguous. Germline V lookup: CDR1 SGHDT, CDR2 YYEEEE. Trimming stripped 4 bases from V and 7 bases from J, with 17 bases between. CDR3 length equals 14 residues. CDR3 region: CASSEHSPLRGYTF. The CDR3 nucleotides are TGTGCCAGCAGCGAACATAGCCCCCTCCGTGGCTACACCTTC. Drawing the rest from reference TRBV5-6 and TRBJ1-2, the complete variable domain is DAGVTQSPTHLIKTRGQQVTLRCSPKSGHDTVSWYQQALGQGPQFIFQYYEEEERQRGNFPDRFSGHQFPNYSSELNVNALLLGDSALYLCASSEHSPLRGYTFGSGTRLTVV.

Remarks on this clone: Other DNA sequences in the sample encode the same CDR3. CDR3 region: CASSQARAYEQYF. In nucleotides, the CDR3 is TGTGCCAGCAGCCAAGCACGAGCCTACGAGCAGTACTTC. The chain has TRBV3-1 (or the pseudogene TRBV3-2) and TRBJ2-7, with D unresolved. Trimming removed 1 base from V and 2 bases from J, with 6 bases in between. The length of the CDR3 is 13 residues. Germline CDR1 reads LGHDT; CDR2 reads YNNKEL (reference sequence).

The J gene is TRBJ2-1, the V gene TRBV13; the match to TRBD1 covers 7 bases. The ends lost 5 bases at V and 10 bases at J; junction bases unmatched: 8. Per the germline V gene, CDR1 is PRHDT and CDR2 is FYEKMQ (reference sequence). The CDR3 loop spans 13 amino acids. CDR3 in DNA: TGTGCCAGCAGCAAGGGGGCAGAAAAAGAGCAGTTCTTC. This gives the protein CASSKGAEKEQFF. Full variable domain (remainder filled in from reference TRBV13 and TRBJ2-1): AAGVIQSPRHLIKEKRETATLKCYPIPRHDTVYWYQQGPGQDPQFLISFYEKMQSDKGSIPDRFSAQQFSDYHSELNMSSLELGDSALYFCASSKGAEKEQFFGPGTRLTVL.

This rearrangement joins TRBV24-1 to TRBJ1-2; tentative D call: TRBD1 (6 bases). Germline CDR1 KGHDR, CDR2 SFDVKD. The V end was cut by 3 bases, the J end by 8 bases, with 15 bases between. The CDR3 is 14 residues long. Here the CDR3 reads CATSDTYSGAGYTF. For the CDR3, the DNA is TGTGCCACCAGTGATACATATTCAGGGGCCGGCTACACCTTC.

The DNA for the CDR3 is TGTGCCAGCAGCTTGGAAGGGGGACAGGTGTATCAGCCCCAGCATTTT. Protein product: CASSLEGGQVYQPQHF. The V call is TRBV5-6, the J call TRBJ1-5; 8 bases agree with TRBD1. Looked up from germline, CDR1 is SGHDT and CDR2 is YYEEEE. V dropped 0 bases and J dropped 5; count of bases not matched to a gene: 7. The CDR3 covers 16 residues.

The chain links TRBV30 to TRBJ2-3; D remains ambiguous. Germline V gene data show CDR1 as GTSNPN and CDR2 as SVGIG (reference sequence). Trimming stripped 2 bases from V and 5 bases from J, with 11 bases between. The CDR3 contains 13 residues. The CDR3 DNA sequence: TGTGCCTGGAGTTCGAGGTCGGGAGATACGCAGTATTTT. Amino acid sequence: CAWSSRSGDTQYF.

The count of this clone is one. The chain couples TRBV28 to TRBJ2-6; possible D gene TRBD2, 5 bases. Germline V CDR1 and CDR2: MDHEN, SYDVKM. V lost 2 bases and J 4 bases, leaving 15 bases between the germline ends. The CDR3 runs 17 residues. The CDR3 coding sequence is TGTGCCAGCAGTTTACGCGAACGGACTTCGGGGGCCAACGTCCTGACTTTC. This gives the protein CASSLRERTSGANVLTF.

The gene calls are TRBV7-8 and TRBJ1-3; 10 nucleotides agree with TRBD1. V lost 4 bases and J lost 1; bases outside the gene matches: 10. Germline V gene sequence: CDR1 SGHVS, CDR2 FQNEAQ. The CDR3 spans 18 residues. The CDR3 coding sequence is TGTGCCAGCAGCTCCAACGGGGGACAGGGGCGTTCTGGAAACACCATATATTTT. This gives the protein CASSSNGGQGRSGNTIYF.

As concerns this clone: This sample includes further DNA sequences coding for the same CDR3. The chain joins TRBV5-1 to TRBJ2-3, with 9 bases identical to TRBD2. Germline V CDR1 and CDR2: SGHRS, YFSETQ. The J segment lost 4 bases and the V segment lost 4 bases, leaving 10 bases of the junction unmatched. The CDR3 runs to 16 residues. CDR3: CASSNGRGGNSDTQYF. The CDR3 coding sequence is TGCGCCAGCAGCAATGGGCGGGGGGGAAATTCAGATACGCAGTATTTT.

The chain uses TRBV11-3 and TRBJ1-1, with 8 positions matching TRBD1. Germline V CDR1 and CDR2: SGHNT, YENEEA. The CDR3 consists of 13 residues. The junction had 6 bases not matched to a gene; V was cut back by 5 bases and J by 7 bases. The CDR3 DNA reads as TGTGCCAGCAGCATAGTCACAGGGGGTGAAGCTTTCTTT. Translated, it gives CASSIVTGGEAFF.

The V call is TRBV30, the J call TRBJ2-1; 8 nucleotides match TRBD1. Losses at the gene ends were 4 bases for V and 12 bases for J; bases not matched to a gene: 11. CDR3 length: 13 amino acids. Germline assignment: CDR1 GTSNPN and CDR2 SVGIG (reference sequence). The CDR3: CAWTQPGGRGQFF. In DNA form, the CDR3 reads TGTGCCTGGACCCAACCAGGGGGCAGGGGGCAGTTCTTC.